This note documents a single T cell receptor beta chain sequence. Original processing notes: Using reference gene primer amplification, nucleated cell counts were estimated. TCRdb keeps only in-frame clones here, not all; method: immunoSEQ multiplex PCR. D and trimming come from the DNA, and the V and J calls and clone size come from that table. The profile shows hundreds of thousands of clones, about 85% of them singletons. V was pared by 0 bases and J by 4 bases, with 14 bases between. In germline, CDR1 is MNHEY, CDR2 SVGAGI. This CDR3 is 16 amino acids long. The sample originates from a study of blood T cell repertoires in COVID-19. In the study overall: T cells, B-cell-depleted T cells, or PBMCs provided the cDNA or gDNA that served as material.

Cohort assignment relied on participant-reported clinical history. This clonotype originated in a woman under 30 with acute COVID-19. Material: PBMCs or T cells enriched from blood (not recorded which). The chain is built from TRBV6-5 and TRBJ2-3; D remains unclear. The CDR3 DNA reads TGTGCCAGCAGTTACTCGACCGGGTTTGGTCCAGATACGCAGTATTTT. It yields the protein CASSYSTGFGPDTQYF.